This TCR beta chain is drawn from a study of shared clonotypes between healthy human individuals. CDR3 length: 15 amino acids. Trimming left V 4 bases short and J 0 bases short, with 14 bases between. Germline assignment: CDR1 SGHDT and CDR2 YYEEEE. Naivety among CD8 cells was defined by CD45RO negativity and positive CCR7 selection, thereby excluding terminally differentiated effector memory CD45RA+ cells. Sequencing used immunoSEQ multiplex PCR; TCRdb keeps in-frame clones, though not all of them. The sample has under 700,000 clones, 95% seen once. This chain joins TRBV5-6 and TRBJ2-7; D gene ambiguous. This TCR derives from a woman aged 30 to 39 in good health. Specimen: naive CD8+ T cells sorted from blood. CDR3 residues: CASSLGWADSYEQYF. CDR3 DNA sequence: TGTGCCAGCAGCCTTGGGTGGGCGGACTCCTACGAGCAGTACTTC.